This T cell receptor beta chain derives from a study of CD4 T cells in relation to SARS-CoV-2 and coronaviruses (dated by TCRdb to about 2021). For the study in its entirety: In the ViraFEST assay, PBMCs were grown with antigen for around ten days, and TCR beta CDR3s were then sequenced to identify antigen-specific clonal expansions. An HIV-1 Nef peptide pool or a no-peptide culture served as the negative reference condition. Shared crossreactive spike epitopes were mapped to their HLA restriction using patient-derived lymphoblastoid cell lines. At the level of individual TCR clonotypes, the study measured memory CD4+ T cell crossreactivity between SARS-CoV-2 spike protein and common cold coronavirus spike proteins. The Adaptive Biotechnologies TCR-sequencing kit was used to sequence samples from a few pre-COVID donors and the naive versus memory experiments, while other data came from Illumina-based sequencing. Expansion assays from other donors in the study were sequenced with a different, Illumina-based TCR-beta assay. Summary of the overall study and its limitations: Pre-pandemic and post-infection samples were not both contributed by any donor, so tracing of the source of pre-existing responses was limited. Small numbers of patients and of tested TCRs were a limitation of the study. Around two thirds of donors had memory CD4+ clonotypes that crossrecognized SARS-CoV-2 and at least one common cold coronavirus spike. Since the crossreactivity analysis centred on spike protein, crossreactivity against other viral proteins was not assessed. Significantly weaker SARS-CoV-2-driven expansion was shown by crossreactive clones than by monoreactive clones, consistent with antigenic imprinting.

CD4+ T cells from unexposed donors were collected before the COVID-19 pandemic (2011-2018). After around 10 days of culture, CD4+ T cells were isolated with the EasySep CD4+ T cell isolation kit. As cell number allowed, CD4+ T cells from unexposed donors were tested for reactivity to SARS-CoV-2 S and N and to four common cold coronavirus spike pools. Each well received 2 million to 2.5 million PBMCs, cultured in IMDM supplemented with 5% human AB serum and about 9.2 IU/ml IL-2. Half of the culture medium was replaced with fresh IL-2-containing medium on days 3 and 7. In general, triplicate replicate wells were used for every peptide culture condition. The leukapheresis product for the unexposed donors was obtained through commercial purchase. Ficoll-Paque PLUS gradient centrifugation was used to isolate PBMCs from either whole blood or leukapheresis product. PBMCs were either cryopreserved at -140°C or used fresh in the expansion assay. The QIAamp Micro DNA Kit was used to extract genomic DNA from the CD4+ T cells.

As regards this clone: Its recognized antigen is unknown. Nothing much larger sits one base from this clone, and base qualities are not available.

The germline V gene encodes CDR1 KGHSH and CDR2 LQKENI. Trimming accounts for 3 bases at V and 4 bases at J, while the number of junction bases matched to no gene is 2. Counted from cysteine to phenylalanine, this CDR3 has 13 amino acids. Here the CDR3 DNA is all that survives: 39 bases in frame from base 1. The receptor library was made with the immunoSEQ multiplex PCR assay. The study's own analysis went as follows. During preprocessing, nonproductive sequences were removed, as were CDR3s that did not start with C, did not end with F or W, or were shorter than 7 amino acids. The MANAFEST web app was used to call antigen-specific clonotypes on the basis of expansion compared with the reference and with other culture wells. A clone was considered positive if the clone showed significant expansion compared with the reference culture in 2 of 3 replicate wells at an FDR below 0.05. Positive clones also required significant expansion versus all other tandem wells and an odds ratio above 5. Pairwise Levenshtein distance, computed with the stringdist R package after three terminal residues were trimmed from each end, was used as the measure of CDR3 homology. TCRdb limited this immuneACCESS table to in-frame rearrangements with V and J called. A share of clones is missing; checked studies link under half to unresolved V genes, and the rest is unexplained. The DNA was the basis for D and trimming; V, J and clone size are from that table. The table for this sample lists about 17,000 clones; roughly 83% of them were counted only once. Under 13% of the sample comes from the top ten.

Recombination joined TRBV18 with TRBJ1-2, and TRBD1 matches 7 of the central bases. The TCR sequence derives from a human donor in good health. The sample consisted of CD4+ T cells from PBMCs, cultured in vitro. At the DNA level, the sequence is TGTGCCAGCTCACCGGGACAGTCCTATGGCTACACCTTC. Translated, it gives CASSPGQSYGYTF.